One T cell receptor beta chain is described in this entry. Under the authors' procedure: Reference gene primer amplification gave estimated nucleated cell counts. Sequencing was performed with immunoSEQ multiplex PCR; in TCRdb, only in-frame clones are kept and a portion is missing. Clone size and V and J calls were adopted from that table, with D and trimming inferred from the DNA. The table records a few hundred thousand clones, roughly 80% of them present only once. This record belongs to a study of blood T cell repertoires in COVID-19. Across the study: Acute and convalescent COVID-19 samples came from the United States, Italy and Spain. PBMCs, B-cell-depleted T cells, or T cells provided the cDNA or gDNA that made up the material.

The CDR3 extends over 17 amino acids. Trimming stripped 0 bases from V and 2 bases from J, with 17 bases between. The germline CDR1 and CDR2 sequences are SGDLS and YYNGEE. The rearrangement joins TRBV9 to TRBJ2-5; tentatively, D is TRBD2 (7 bases). This TCR came from a woman older than 75 with acute or convalescent COVID-19. Sequenced material: peripheral blood. This chain's CDR3 is CASSVAGTGGSQETQYF. The CDR3 DNA follows: TGTGCCAGCAGCGTAGCTGGGACGGGGGGCAGTCAAGAGACCCAGTACTTC.